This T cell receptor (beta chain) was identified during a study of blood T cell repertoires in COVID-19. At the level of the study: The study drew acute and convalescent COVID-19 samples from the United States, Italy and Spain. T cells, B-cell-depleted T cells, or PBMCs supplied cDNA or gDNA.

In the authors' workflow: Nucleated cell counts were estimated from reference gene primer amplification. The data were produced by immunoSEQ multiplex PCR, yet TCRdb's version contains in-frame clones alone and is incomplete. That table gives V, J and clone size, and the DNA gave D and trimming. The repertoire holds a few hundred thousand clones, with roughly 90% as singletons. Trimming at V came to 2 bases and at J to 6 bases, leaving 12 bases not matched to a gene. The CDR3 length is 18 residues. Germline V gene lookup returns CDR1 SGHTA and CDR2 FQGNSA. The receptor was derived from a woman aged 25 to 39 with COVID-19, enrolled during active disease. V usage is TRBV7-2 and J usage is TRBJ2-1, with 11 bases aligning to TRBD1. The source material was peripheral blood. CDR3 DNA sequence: TGTGCCAGCAGCTTACGGGTCAGGTTCGGACAGGGGGCCAATGAGCAGTTCTTC. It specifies CASSLRVRFGQGANEQFF.